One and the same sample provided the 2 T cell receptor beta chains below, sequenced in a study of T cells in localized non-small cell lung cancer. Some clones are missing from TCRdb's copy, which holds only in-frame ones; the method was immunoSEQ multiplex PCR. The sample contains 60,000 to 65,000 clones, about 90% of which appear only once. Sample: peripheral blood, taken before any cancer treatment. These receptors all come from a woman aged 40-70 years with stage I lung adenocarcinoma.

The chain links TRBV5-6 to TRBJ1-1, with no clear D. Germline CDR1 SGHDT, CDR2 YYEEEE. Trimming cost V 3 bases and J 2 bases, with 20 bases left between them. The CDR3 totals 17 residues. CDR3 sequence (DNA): TGTGCCAGCAGCTCGTATAGGTCCTCAGTGGGAAACACTGAAGCTTTCTTT. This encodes CASSSYRSSVGNTEAFF.

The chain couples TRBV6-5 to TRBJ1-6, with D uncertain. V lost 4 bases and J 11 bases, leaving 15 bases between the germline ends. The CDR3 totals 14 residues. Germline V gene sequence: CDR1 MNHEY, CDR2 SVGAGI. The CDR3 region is CASSSRGGGTPLHF. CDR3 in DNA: TGTGCCAGCAGTTCCCGAGGCGGCGGGACACCCCTCCACTTT.